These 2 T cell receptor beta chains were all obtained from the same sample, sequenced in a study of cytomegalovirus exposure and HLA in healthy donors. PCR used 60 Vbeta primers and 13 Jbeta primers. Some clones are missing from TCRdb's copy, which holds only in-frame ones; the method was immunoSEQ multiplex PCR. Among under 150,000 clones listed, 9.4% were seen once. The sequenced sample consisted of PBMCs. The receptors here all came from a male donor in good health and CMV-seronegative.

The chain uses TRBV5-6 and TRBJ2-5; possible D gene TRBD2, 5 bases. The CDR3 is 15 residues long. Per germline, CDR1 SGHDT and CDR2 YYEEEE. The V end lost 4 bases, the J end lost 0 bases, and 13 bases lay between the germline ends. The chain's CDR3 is CASSRRLQYQETQYF. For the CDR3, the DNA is TGTGCCAGCAGCCGGAGGCTACAGTACCAAGAGACCCAGTACTTC.

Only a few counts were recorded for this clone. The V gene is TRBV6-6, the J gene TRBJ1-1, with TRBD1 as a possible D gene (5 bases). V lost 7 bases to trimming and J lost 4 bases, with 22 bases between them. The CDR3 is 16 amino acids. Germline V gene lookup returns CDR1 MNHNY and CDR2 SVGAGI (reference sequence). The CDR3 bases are TGTGCCAGCATTCCTATGTCGGGTGCAAGGGGCACTGAAGCTTTCTTT. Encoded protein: CASIPMSGARGTEAFF.